This T cell receptor beta chain was sequenced for a study of molecular identifiers for immune sequencing clone quantification. The CDR3 totals 14 residues. CDR1 LNHDA and CDR2 SQIVND come from the germline V gene (reference sequence). V lost 10 bases, J lost 6 bases, and 10 bases stayed unmatched. This clonotype has only a few counts. Antigen specificity is unknown. Based on a CD8+CD4-CCR7+CD45RA+ profile, naive CD8 T cells were sorted. Whole-study findings and limits: Sizes of clones that are highly expanded could be underestimated (if identical TCR molecules share a barcode).

Bulk TCR libraries were made with methods that had been previously described and with listed TCR primers. TCRdb re-called the PCR reads with MiXCR, one entry per CDR3 protein. Of around 300,000 distinct CDR3 sequences in the sample, about 22% were seen once. Sequencing was done on a sample of naive CD8+ T cells from blood, with Jurkat cell RNA spiked in. Regarding subset: FACS-sorted CD8+CD4-CCR7+CD45RA+ naive T cells. The sequence derives from a human donor in good health. Some libraries in this study had Jurkat cell RNA spiked in. V and J are TRBV19 and TRBJ1-5; 9 nucleotides line up with TRBD1. In DNA form, the CDR3 reads TGTGCCACCGAGACCACAGGGGGCCCTCAGCCCCAGCATTTT. Protein sequence: CATETTGGPQPQHF.